This T cell receptor beta chain came from a study of blood T cell repertoires in COVID-19. Germline assignment: CDR1 KGHSH and CDR2 LQKENI. The length of the CDR3 is 12 residues. Trimming took off 2 bases at V and 9 bases at J, with 10 bases between the two ends. Clones were read by immunoSEQ multiplex PCR, and TCRdb kept only the in-frame ones, dropping some. The repertoire holds about 99,000 clones, with roughly 84% as singletons. The sequencing input was peripheral blood. The TCR sequence derives from a human donor in a cohort sampled during active COVID-19. The genes are TRBV18 and TRBJ1-1; a possible D gene is TRBD1 (6 bases). CDR3 protein: CASSPSGEKAFF. The CDR3 DNA sequence: TGTGCCAGCTCACCATCAGGGGAGAAAGCTTTCTTT.